A selection of T cell receptor beta chains follows, all from one sample in a study of T cell responses to AZD1222 COVID-19 vaccine. TCRdb keeps only in-frame clones here, not all; method: immunoSEQ multiplex PCR. The sample records more than 100,000 clones, roughly 90% being singletons. This specimen consisted of peripheral blood, obtained on day 0 of AZD1222 vaccination. These receptors were collected from an adult in good health. Each CDR3 is given with its conserved first and last residue. D genes are given only for firm matches. Where a row states a size, it is once, few, many or the class of an expanded clone; other rows omit it.

TRBV2,NA,NA,TRBJ1-1,CASSEWGESGTEAFF,TGTGCCAGCAGTGAATGGGGGGAGTCGGGCACTGAAGCTTTCTTT
TRBV19,NA,NA,TRBJ1-2,CASSMIKESKYGYTF,TGTGCCAGTAGTATGATTAAGGAGTCGAAGTATGGCTACACCTTC
TRBV6-5,TRBD1,NA,TRBJ1-4,CASSYSGTGEGKLFF,TGTGCCAGCAGTTACTCGGGGACAGGGGAGGGAAAACTGTTTTTT
TRBV4-1,NA,NA,TRBJ2-1,CASSQEGVVGRQFF,TGCGCCAGCAGCCAAGAGGGGGTTGTAGGAAGACAGTTCTTC
TRBV5-4,NA,NA,TRBJ1-1,CASRGRGNTEAFF,TGTGCCAGCCGGGGTCGGGGAAACACTGAAGCTTTCTTT
TRBV2,NA,once,TRBJ2-5,CASISGTLNQETQYF,TGTGCCAGCATCTCCGGGACCTTAAACCAAGAGACCCAGTACTTC
TRBV6-6,NA,NA,TRBJ2-7,CASSLGAYEQYF,TGTGCCAGCAGTTTAGGGGCCTACGAGCAGTACTTC
TRBV4-1,TRBD2,NA,TRBJ2-1,CASSQDPLLAGEDNEQFF,TGCGCCAGCAGCCAAGACCCGTTACTAGCGGGAGAAGACAATGAGCAGTTCTTC
TRBV5-4,NA,NA,TRBJ1-3,CASSLDPGLGNTIYF,TGTGCCAGCAGCTTGGATCCGGGCCTGGGAAACACCATATATTTT
TRBV27,TRBD1,NA,TRBJ1-2,CASSRDRYYGYTF,TGTGCCAGCAGCAGGGACAGGTACTATGGCTACACCTTC
TRBV6-6,NA,NA,TRBJ2-2,CASSRTTGELFF,TGTGCCAGCAGCCGGACTACCGGGGAGCTGTTTTTT
TRBV27,TRBD1,NA,TRBJ2-5,CASSLRSPGQGALETQYF,TGTGCCAGCAGTTTACGCTCACCGGGACAGGGGGCTTTGGAGACCCAGTACTTC
TRBV7-9,NA,NA,TRBJ1-2,CASSLARREDGYTF,TGTGCCAGCAGCTTAGCGCGCAGGGAAGATGGCTACACCTTC
TRBV2,NA,NA,TRBJ2-1,CASSLYEQFF,TGTGCCAGCAGCCTCTATGAGCAGTTCTTC
TRBV10-2,NA,few,TRBJ1-2,CASSDPGINYGYTF,TGCGCCAGCAGTGATCCGGGGATAAACTATGGCTACACCTTC
TRBV7-9,TRBD1,NA,TRBJ1-1,CASSLGTGAMNTEAFF,TGTGCCAGCAGCTTAGGGACAGGGGCTATGAACACTGAAGCTTTCTTT
TRBV18,NA,NA,TRBJ2-3,CASSRQGRDDTQYF,TGTGCCAGCTCACGACAGGGGAGGGACGATACGCAGTATTTT
TRBV11-3,TRBD2,NA,TRBJ2-3,CASSFGGTHTDTQYF,TGTGCCAGCAGCTTCGGGGGGACCCACACAGATACGCAGTATTTT
TRBV7-8,NA,once,TRBJ2-3,CASSLEKFKQYF,TGTGCCAGCAGCTTAGAGAAGTTTAAGCAGTATTTT
TRBV5-1,NA,once,TRBJ2-7,CASGNYEQYF,TGCGCCAGCGGGAACTACGAGCAGTACTTC
TRBV2,NA,NA,TRBJ2-2,CASKNREIGELFF,TGTGCCAGCAAGAACAGGGAAATAGGGGAGCTGTTTTTT
TRBV4-2,TRBD2,NA,TRBJ2-7,CASSQEASGSTYEQYF,TGTGCCAGCAGCCAAGAGGCTAGCGGGAGTACTTACGAGCAGTACTTC
TRBV27,NA,NA,TRBJ2-1,CASKKGYNEQFF,TGTGCCAGCAAAAAAGGCTACAATGAGCAGTTCTTC
TRBV10-2,NA,NA,TRBJ2-7,CASSESRGALSYEQYF,TGCGCCAGCAGTGAGTCCCGGGGGGCCCTCTCCTACGAGCAGTACTTC
TRBV6-2/TRBV6-3,TRBD1,NA,TRBJ2-7,CASSYPRGTVYEQYF,TGTGCCAGCAGTTACCCGAGAGGGACAGTCTACGAGCAGTACTTC
TRBV3-1/TRBV3-2,NA,NA,TRBJ1-2,CASSQGNRDGYTF,TGTGCCAGCAGCCAAGGGAACAGGGATGGCTACACCTTC
TRBV30,NA,NA,TRBJ1-6,CAWSLGQNSPLHF,TGTGCCTGGAGCCTAGGACAGAATTCACCCCTCCACTTT
TRBV7-9,NA,once,TRBJ2-4,CASSLAKNIQYF,TGTGCCAGCAGCTTAGCCAAAAACATTCAGTACTTC
TRBV18,NA,NA,TRBJ2-1,CASSPVAVGVNEQFF,TGTGCCAGCTCACCAGTAGCGGTGGGCGTGAATGAGCAGTTCTTC
TRBV5-1,NA,NA,TRBJ1-1,CASSFAGNTEAFF,TGCGCCAGCAGCTTTGCAGGGAACACTGAAGCTTTCTTT
TRBV27,NA,NA,TRBJ1-5,CASSLQVNQPQHF,TGTGCCAGCAGTTTGCAGGTCAATCAGCCCCAGCATTTT
TRBV18,NA,NA,TRBJ1-2,CASSPQRQTDGYTF,TGTGCCAGCTCACCACAGAGACAAACCGATGGCTACACCTTC
TRBV12-2,NA,NA,TRBJ1-5,CASRPSRQVPNQPQHF,TGTGCAAGTCGCCCTTCTAGACAGGTCCCTAATCAGCCCCAGCATTTT
TRBV27,NA,NA,TRBJ1-6,CASSFRTAYNSPLHF,TGTGCCAGCAGTTTTCGGACAGCGTATAATTCACCCCTCCACTTT
TRBV7-6,NA,NA,TRBJ1-1,CASSLIGFSMNTEAFF,TGTGCCAGCAGCTTAATAGGATTCTCCATGAACACTGAAGCTTTCTTT
TRBV30,NA,NA,TRBJ2-7,CAWGGLNHEQYF,TGTGCCTGGGGCGGGCTAAATCACGAGCAGTACTTC
TRBV29-1,NA,once,TRBJ1-1,CSVNPRDTNTEAFF,TGCAGCGTTAATCCCCGGGACACCAACACTGAAGCTTTCTTT
TRBV14,TRBD1,few,TRBJ1-2,CASSQVGQGRGYTF,TGTGCCAGCAGCCAAGTGGGACAGGGCCGCGGCTACACCTTC
TRBV4-1,NA,NA,TRBJ2-7,CASSPTLLPGTYYEQYF,TGCGCCAGCAGCCCGACCCTACTCCCGGGGACATATTACGAGCAGTACTTC
TRBV10-3,TRBD1,NA,TRBJ1-2,CAISEQGNYGYTF,TGTGCCATCAGCGAACAGGGGAACTATGGCTACACCTTC
TRBV6-4,NA,NA,TRBJ2-3,CASSDSRGRGKDTQYF,TGTGCCAGCAGTGACTCCCGGGGCAGGGGTAAAGATACGCAGTATTTT
TRBV6-2/TRBV6-3,NA,NA,TRBJ1-1,CASSYPPGPEAFF,TGTGCCAGCAGTTACCCCCCGGGCCCTGAAGCTTTCTTT